This is a list of T cell receptor beta chains from one sample in a study of T cell repertoires in cytomegalovirus infection. These receptors have no known antigen. TCRdb passed the reads through MiXCR, listing each CDR3 protein once. The repertoire holds 900,000 to 950,000 distinct CDR3 sequences, with 30% to 40% as singletons. Source: cultured CD8+ T cells from PBMCs, taken from culture after CMV antigen stimulation. The receptors stem from a human donor in good health (CMV status not recorded). Some clones in this sample may be carry-over from other donors' samples. CDR3s include the opening cysteine and the closing phenylalanine or tryptophan. The D gene is left open where the match is weak. The size field is filled for only some rows; it gives once, few, many or a size class.

J | D | size | V | DNA | CDR3
TRBJ2-3 | NA | NA | TRBV7-6 | TGTGCCAGCAGCCCGACGGTGGGGCGCCCAGATACGCAGTATTTT | CASSPTVGRPDTQYF
TRBJ2-7 | TRBD1 | NA | TRBV27 | TGTGCCAGCAGTCCCCGACAGGGGGGAGCCGAGCAGTACTTC | CASSPRQGGAEQYF
TRBJ1-2 | NA | NA | TRBV10-3 | TGTGCCATCAGTAAGGGAATTGAAGGCTACACCTTC | CAISKGIEGYTF
TRBJ2-2 | TRBD2 | many | TRBV12-3/TRBV12-4 | TGTGCCAGCACCGGACTAGCGGGGGGGATCGGGGAGCTGTTTTTT | CASTGLAGGIGELFF
TRBJ2-2 | NA | NA | TRBV7-9 | TGTGCCAGCAGCTACCCCGCGGGCACCGGGGAGCTGTTTTTT | CASSYPAGTGELFF
TRBJ2-1 | TRBD1 | many | TRBV7-2 | TGTGCCAGCAGCTCCCCCCCGGGGACAGGGGTCAATGAGCAGTTCTTC | CASSSPPGTGVNEQFF
TRBJ1-1 | NA | NA | TRBV5-1 | TGCGCCAGCAGCCTTCAGAGGAGGGGCGCTGAAGCTTTCTTT | CASSLQRRGAEAFF
TRBJ2-5 | NA | NA | TRBV7-4 | TGTGCCAGCAGCTTACGACAGTATGGGGAGACCCAGTACTTC | CASSLRQYGETQYF
TRBJ2-2 | TRBD2 | NA | TRBV7-3 | TGTGCCAGCAGCCCCTGGACTAGCGGGGGCCCCGGGGAGCTGTTTTTT | CASSPWTSGGPGELFF
TRBJ1-1 | NA | NA | TRBV7-9 | TGTGCCAGCAGCTTAGGCGGGGGCGCGGGAACTGAAGCTTTCTTT | CASSLGGGAGTEAFF
TRBJ1-4 | NA | NA | TRBV6-1 | TGTGCCAGCAGTTATTACACCGGGACTAATGAAAAACTGTTTTTT | CASSYYTGTNEKLFF
TRBJ2-1 | TRBD1 | NA | TRBV5-1 | TGCGCCAGCAGCGTGAACAGGGGGGACGGCAATGAGCAGTTCTTC | CASSVNRGDGNEQFF
TRBJ2-1 | TRBD2 | NA | TRBV12-3/TRBV12-4 | TGTGCCAGCAGTTTCATGACTAGCGGGGGCCGGGGTGAGCAGTTCTTC | CASSFMTSGGRGEQFF
TRBJ2-3 | NA | few | TRBV7-6 | TGTGCCAGCAGCGAACTAGCAAGGGGGGCAGATACGCAGTATTTT | CASSELARGADTQYF
TRBJ1-1 | NA | NA | TRBV27 | TGTGCCAGCAGTTTATACTCCCCGGGGGACACTGAATCTTTCTTT | CASSLYSPGDTESFF
TRBJ2-7 | TRBD2 | NA | TRBV7-6 | TGTGCCAGCTCCATAGCAGCGGGGGCGGGCTCCTACGAGCAGTACTTC | CASSIAAGAGSYEQYF
TRBJ2-2 | NA | once | TRBV4-1 | TGCGCCAGCAGCCAAAGGATAAGCGAGGTCACCGGGGAGCTGTTTTTT | CASSQRISEVTGELFF
TRBJ1-4 | NA | few | TRBV20-1 | TGCAGTGCTAGAGATCCCCAAAAACTGTTTTTT | CSARDPQKLFF
TRBJ2-4 | TRBD2 | NA | TRBV6-2/TRBV6-3 | TGTGCCAGCAGTTACTGGACTAGCGGTGGCGACATTCAGTACTTC | CASSYWTSGGDIQYF
TRBJ1-5 | NA | NA | TRBV4-1 | TGCGCCAGCAGCCTCCTTCTTGGCAAATATAGCAATCAGCCCCAGCATTTT | CASSLLLGKYSNQPQHF
TRBJ2-7 | TRBD1 | many | TRBV6-2/TRBV6-3 | TGTGCCAGCAGTTACGAGGTGGGACAGTCGACGTCCTACGAGCAGTACTTC | CASSYEVGQSTSYEQYF
TRBJ1-4 | NA | NA | TRBV19 | TGTGCCAGTAGTAAAGGAAGATTCACTGCAACTAATGAAAAACTGTTTTTT | CASSKGRFTATNEKLFF
TRBJ2-1 | TRBD2 | many | TRBV7-9 | TGTGCCAGCAGCTCCCCGGAAGGCGGGGGGGACAATGAGCAGTTCTTC | CASSSPEGGGDNEQFF
TRBJ2-1 | NA | few | TRBV10-2 | TGCGCCAGCAGTGAGTCACTGATAAGCTCCTACAATGAGCAGTTCTTC | CASSESLISSYNEQFF
TRBJ1-1 | NA | many | TRBV12-3/TRBV12-4 | TGTGCCAGCGTGGAGAGCCCCAACACTGAAGCTTTCTTT | CASVESPNTEAFF
TRBJ2-3 | NA | many | TRBV12-3/TRBV12-4 | TGTGCCAGCCTCCTAGGCCGCAGGGAGGCAGATACGCAGTATTTT | CASLLGRREADTQYF
TRBJ2-4 | TRBD2 | few | TRBV4-1 | TGCGCCAGCAGCCAAGTCGGCGGGGGGAGGGAGGACATTCAGTACTTC | CASSQVGGGREDIQYF
TRBJ2-1 | TRBD2 | few | TRBV10-3 | TGTGCCATCACCCAGACTAGCGGTTACAATGAGCAGTTCTTC | CAITQTSGYNEQFF
TRBJ1-5 | NA | NA | TRBV10-3 | TGTGCCATCAGTACGGGGGACCTCAATCAGCCCCAGCATTTT | CAISTGDLNQPQHF
TRBJ1-5 | NA | NA | TRBV7-9 | TGTGCCAGCAGCTTAGGTGCAGGTCGGGAGCCCCAGCATTTT | CASSLGAGREPQHF
TRBJ2-7 | NA | NA | TRBV6-6 | TGTGCCAGCGGGGGGTTAGACTACGAGCAGTACTTC | CASGGLDYEQYF